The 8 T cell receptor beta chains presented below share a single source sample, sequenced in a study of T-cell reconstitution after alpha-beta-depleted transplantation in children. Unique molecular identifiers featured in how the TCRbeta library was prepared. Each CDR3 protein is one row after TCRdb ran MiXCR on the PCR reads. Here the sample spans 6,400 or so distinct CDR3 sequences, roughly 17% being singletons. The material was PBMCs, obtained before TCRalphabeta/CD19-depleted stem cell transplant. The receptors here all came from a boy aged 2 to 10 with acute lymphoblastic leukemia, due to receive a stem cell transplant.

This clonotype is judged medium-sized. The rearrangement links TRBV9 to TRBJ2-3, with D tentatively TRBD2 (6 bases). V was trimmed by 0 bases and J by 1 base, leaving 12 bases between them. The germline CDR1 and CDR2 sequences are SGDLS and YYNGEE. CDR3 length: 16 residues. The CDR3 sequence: CASSVDTGLRTDTQYF. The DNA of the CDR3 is TGTGCCAGCAGCGTAGATACGGGACTTCGCACAGATACGCAGTATTTT.

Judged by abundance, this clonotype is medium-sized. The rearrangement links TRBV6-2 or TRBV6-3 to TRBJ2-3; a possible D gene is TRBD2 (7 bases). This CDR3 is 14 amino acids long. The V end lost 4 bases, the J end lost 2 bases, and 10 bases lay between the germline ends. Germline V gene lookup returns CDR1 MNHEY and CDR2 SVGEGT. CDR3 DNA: TGTGCCAGCAGTTTACGGGGGGCCACAGATACGCAGTATTTT. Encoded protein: CASSLRGATDTQYF.

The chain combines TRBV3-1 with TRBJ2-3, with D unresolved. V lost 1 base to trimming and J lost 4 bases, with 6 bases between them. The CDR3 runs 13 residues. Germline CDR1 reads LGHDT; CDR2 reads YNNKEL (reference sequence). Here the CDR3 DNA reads TGTGCCAGCAGCCAAGTTGAGGCAGATACGCAGTATTTT. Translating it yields CASSQVEADTQYF.

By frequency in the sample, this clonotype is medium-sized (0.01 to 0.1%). The CDR3 bases are TGTGCCAGCAGCTTATATCAGGGGGGAGACACCGGGGAGCTGTTTTTT. It is translated as CASSLYQGGDTGELFF. The J gene is TRBJ2-2, the V gene TRBV7-9, with D possibly matching TRBD1 (7 bases). The CDR3 sequence is 16 residues long. The germline V gene encodes CDR1 SEHNR and CDR2 FQNEAQ (reference sequence). Trimming left V 2 bases short and J 3 bases short, with 13 bases between.

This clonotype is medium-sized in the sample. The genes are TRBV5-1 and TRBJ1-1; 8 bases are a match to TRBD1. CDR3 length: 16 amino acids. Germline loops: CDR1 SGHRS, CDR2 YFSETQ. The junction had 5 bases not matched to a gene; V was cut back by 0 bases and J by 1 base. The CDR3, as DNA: TGCGCCAGCAGCTTGGCCGGGACAGGACCGAACACTGAAGCTTTCTTT. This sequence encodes CASSLAGTGPNTEAFF.

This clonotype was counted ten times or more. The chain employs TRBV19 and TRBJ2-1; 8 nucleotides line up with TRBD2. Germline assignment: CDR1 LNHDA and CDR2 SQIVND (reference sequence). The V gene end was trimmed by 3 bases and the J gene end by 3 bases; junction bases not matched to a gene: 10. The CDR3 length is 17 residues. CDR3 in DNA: TGTGCCAGTAGTATTAAGGGGAGCGGGGGAGGCTACAATGAGCAGTTCTTC. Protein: CASSIKGSGGGYNEQFF.

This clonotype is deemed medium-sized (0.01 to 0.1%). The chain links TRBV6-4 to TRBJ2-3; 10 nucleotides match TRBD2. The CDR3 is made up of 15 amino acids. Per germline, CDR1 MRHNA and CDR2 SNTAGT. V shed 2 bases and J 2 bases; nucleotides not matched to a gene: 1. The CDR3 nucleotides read TGTGCCAGCAGTGACAGCGGGGGGGCCACAGATACGCAGTATTTT. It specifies CASSDSGGATDTQYF.

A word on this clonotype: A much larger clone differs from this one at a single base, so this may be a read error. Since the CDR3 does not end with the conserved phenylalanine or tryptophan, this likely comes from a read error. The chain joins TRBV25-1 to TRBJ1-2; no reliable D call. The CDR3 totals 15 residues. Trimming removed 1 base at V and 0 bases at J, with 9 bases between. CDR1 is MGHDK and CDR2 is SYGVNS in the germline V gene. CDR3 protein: CASSESSAANYGYTY. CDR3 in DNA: TGTGCCAGCAGTGAATCGTCAGCAGCTAACTATGGCTACACCTAC.